This T cell receptor (beta chain) was documented in a study of blood T cell repertoires in COVID-19. Trimming removed 4 bases from V and 4 bases from J, with 21 bases in between. The CDR3 consists of 17 residues. Per the germline V gene, CDR1 is MGHRA and CDR2 is YSYEKL. Source study methods: Amplifying reference gene primers gave estimates of nucleated cell counts. Profiling relied on immunoSEQ multiplex PCR, and the TCRdb table lists in-frame clones only, not all of them. That table supplies the V and J calls and clone size; D and trimming were determined from the DNA. The sample has some 180,000 clones, roughly 84% seen once.

What was sequenced was peripheral blood. This receptor was obtained from a man aged 70-80 years with active or convalescent COVID-19. This rearrangement joins TRBV4-1 to TRBJ2-3, with D possibly matching TRBD2 (5 bases). The CDR3 sequence is CASSPPGVALFPDTQYF. CDR3 DNA: TGCGCCAGCAGCCCCCCCGGGGTAGCTCTGTTTCCAGATACGCAGTATTTT.